Included here is one T cell receptor beta chain sequence, with context. It has no known antigen specificity. No much larger clone is present one base from it, and per-base qualities are unavailable. These data belong to a study of OX40 agonist ivuxolimab in advanced cancers. Regarding the study in general: Ivuxolimab was an agonistic, fully human IgG2 monoclonal antibody directed against OX40 (CD134), a costimulatory receptor. Intravenous ivuxolimab was administered to patients every 2 weeks at six dose levels: 0.01, 0.1, 0.3, 1.5, 3 and 10 mg/kg. Among the 52 dose-escalation patients, around 19 had hepatocellular carcinoma, around 15 melanoma, 9 renal cell carcinoma and 9 head and neck cancer. In the dose-escalation cohort, 75% to 85% of patients were male, and the mean age was around 65 years with a range of roughly 20 to 79. Patients were allowed to have had prior anti-PD-1, anti-PD-L1 or anti-CTLA-4 therapy, and 40% to 45% of the dose-escalation patients had previously received checkpoint inhibitors. Partial responses occurred in three dose-escalation patients, of whom one had hepatocellular carcinoma and two had cutaneous melanoma. Peripheral TCRbeta sequencing was intended to test whether TCR sequence diversity was altered and clonal T-cell expansion was caused by ivuxolimab. The paper reports the monotherapy dose-escalation portion (N = 52 patients) of the phase I ivuxolimab trial. Overall results and qualifications from the work: Partial responders in the 0.1-3.0 mg/kg groups had among the lowest normalized peripheral clonal expansion, especially among CD8+ T cells. Low levels of normalized T-cell clonal expansion were also seen in some patients who did not respond. The antigen specificity of the peripheral T cells that underwent clonal expansion was not determined. At doses of 0.1 to 3.0 mg/kg, clonal expansion of both CD4+ and CD8+ T cells in blood was seen between baseline and week 6. After ivuxolimab, CD8+ T cells had more expanded clones than CD4+ T cells on average.

At the junction V is shortened by 7 bases and J by 0 bases, with 15 bases in between. For CDR1 and CDR2, the germline V gene (reference sequence) lists LNHDA and SQIVND. The CDR3 goes from the cysteine to the phenylalanine over 15 residues. The retained sequence is limited to the CDR3, 45 bases, with the frame set at the first base. Genomic DNA was isolated from the sorted cells so that the TCRbeta CDR3 region could be sequenced. The immunoSEQ Assay was used for sequencing of TCRbeta CDR3 regions. The immuneACCESS repertoire file appears here via TCRdb, limited to in-frame rearrangements. These files lack a portion of the clones; in checked studies, under half of the deficit traces to unresolved V genes, and the cause of the others is not known. This sample lists 55,000 to 65,000 clones; 80% to 90% were detected once. The top ten hold 1.9% of the sample. The trial excluded patients who had a history of autoimmune disease or who were on systemic immunosuppression. Peripheral blood for TCR sequencing was collected from all dose cohorts at baseline, on cycle 4 day 1, and on cycle 7 day 1. The samples were taken from a phase I, first-in-human, multicenter, open-label dose-escalation trial of ivuxolimab. Adults with locally advanced or metastatic head and neck squamous cell, hepatocellular, melanoma or renal cell carcinoma were enrolled in the trial. CD4+ and CD8+ T cells were sorted separately from peripheral blood before TCR sequencing.

The chain joins TRBV19 to TRBJ1-1; the D gene cannot be resolved reliably. Here the sequenced sample was CD4+ or CD8+ T cells sorted from blood, taken in a trial of the OX40 agonist ivuxolimab. The receptor was isolated from an adult with an advanced solid tumor such as melanoma, head and neck, liver or kidney cancer. Read as DNA, the sequence is TGTGCCAGTATAGGGAGGCGGGGATTGAACACTGAAGCTTTCTTT. Translation gives CASIGRRGLNTEAFF.